The 17 T cell receptor beta chains reported below all come from one sample, sequenced in a study of blood T cell repertoires in COVID-19. The protocol was immunoSEQ multiplex PCR, while the TCRdb copy is restricted to in-frame clones and leaves out a portion. The sample yields some 200,000 clones, 86% seen once. Sequencing was done on a sample of peripheral blood. Receptors originate from a woman between 50 and 59 years old with acute or convalescent COVID-19.

The chain uses TRBV30 and TRBJ1-1, with D unresolved. The CDR3 contains 12 residues. CDR1 and CDR2 (germline): GTSNPN, SVGIG (reference sequence). The V and J ends lost 5 bases and 1 base respectively, with 8 bases between them. The CDR3 is CAWSRSNTEAFF. In DNA form, the CDR3 reads TGTGCCTGGTCCCGTTCGAACACTGAAGCTTTCTTT.

The sample holds a few counts of this clone. V is TRBV4-3 and J is TRBJ2-2; a possible D gene is TRBD2 (6 bases). CDR3 length: 18 residues. The germline V gene encodes CDR1 LGHNA and CDR2 YSLEER. Trimming took 4 bases from V and 3 from J, leaving 21 bases between them. In nucleotides, the CDR3 is TGCGCCAGCAGCCTAGAATGGCGGGGCCCCGGGGACACCGGGGAGCTGTTTTTT. Residues: CASSLEWRGPGDTGELFF.

This chain joins TRBV7-9 and TRBJ2-1; D is possibly TRBD2 (7 bases). Trimming pared 5 bases from V and 6 bases from J, leaving 17 bases between. Germline lookup yields CDR1 SEHNR and CDR2 FQNEAQ (reference sequence). CDR3 length: 15 amino acids. CDR3 DNA sequence: TGTGCCAGCAGCCATCGGGGGGCTCCTATCAATGAGCAGTTCTTC. As protein: CASSHRGAPINEQFF.

J is TRBJ2-1 and V is TRBV4-2, with D perhaps matching TRBD1 (6 bases). This CDR3 is 16 amino acids long. Trimming stripped 0 bases from V and 4 bases from J, with 13 bases between. Germline values: CDR1 LGHNA, CDR2 YNFKEQ. The CDR3 reads CASSQDTGTPYNEQFF. The CDR3 DNA reads as TGTGCCAGCAGCCAAGATACAGGGACCCCTTACAATGAGCAGTTCTTC.

Comment on this clone: Other DNA sequences in the same sample also yield this CDR3. The gene calls are TRBV6-5 and TRBJ1-6; D is unclear. This CDR3 spans 15 amino acids. V lost 2 bases to trimming and J lost 2 bases, with 7 bases between them. Germline V CDR1 and CDR2: MNHEY, SVGAGI. The CDR3 reads CASSYRTAYNSPLHF. The CDR3, as DNA: TGTGCCAGCAGTTACCGGACTGCCTATAATTCACCCCTCCACTTT.

The chain is built from TRBV7-2 and TRBJ2-1, with TRBD1 matching 10 bases. The J segment lost 7 bases and the V segment lost 5 bases, leaving 11 bases of the junction unmatched. Per germline, CDR1 SGHTA and CDR2 FQGNSA. This CDR3 spans 16 amino acids. The CDR3 region has the DNA TGTGCCAGCAGCCTGTATTGGGACAGGGGTGGAAATGAGCAGTTCTTC. It encodes CASSLYWDRGGNEQFF.

The genes are TRBV18 and TRBJ1-1, with a possible D match to TRBD1 (5 bases). CDR1 is KGHSH and CDR2 is LQKENI in the germline V gene. CDR3 length: 15 amino acids. The V end was cut by 0 bases, the J end by 0 bases, with 8 bases between. The CDR3 loop reads CASSPPQGLNTEAFF. The CDR3 nucleotides read TGTGCCAGCTCACCACCTCAGGGCCTGAACACTGAAGCTTTCTTT.

In this sample, this clone turned up once. This rearrangement joins TRBV27 to TRBJ2-3, with a weak D call TRBD1 (5 bases). This CDR3 region has 14 residues. V lost 3 bases and J 1 base, leaving 8 bases between the germline ends. Germline V gene sequence: CDR1 MNHEY, CDR2 SMNVEV (reference sequence). The CDR3 DNA reads as TGTGCCAGCAGTTTCCTCAGGGGCACAGATACGCAGTATTTT. It yields the protein CASSFLRGTDTQYF.

V and J are TRBV30 and TRBJ2-7, with a tentative D call TRBD2 (5 bases). The CDR3 loop spans 14 amino acids. V shed 3 bases and J shed 6 bases, with 18 bases lying between them. CDR1 and CDR2 from the germline V gene are GTSNPN and SVGIG (reference sequence). The CDR3 DNA sequence: TGTGCCTGGAGCCTTGGTAGCGTTGGTCTCGAGCAGTACTTC. Protein: CAWSLGSVGLEQYF.

The chain employs TRBV9 and TRBJ2-6; 8 nucleotides agree with TRBD1. Losses at the gene ends were 1 base for V and 3 bases for J; bases not matched to a gene: 12. Germline V gene data show CDR1 as SGDLS and CDR2 as YYNGEE. The CDR3 runs 19 residues. The CDR3 sequence is CASSVSVLGQDGGANVLTF. The DNA for the CDR3 is TGTGCCAGCAGCGTAAGTGTGTTGGGACAGGACGGTGGGGCCAACGTCCTGACTTTC. The full variable domain, with the rest looked up from reference TRBV9 and TRBJ2-6, is DSGVTQTPKHLITATGQRVTLRCSPRSGDLSVYWYQQSLDQGLQFLIQYYNGEERAKGNILERFSAQQFPDLHSELNLSSLELGDSALYFCASSVSVLGQDGGANVLTFGAGSRLTVL.

This clone appeared a few times. The chain links TRBV23-1 to TRBJ2-1; 8 bases match TRBD1. TRBV23-1 qualifies as an ORF whose function is uncertain. V shed 9 bases, J shed 4 bases, and the junction held 11 bases outside the gene matches. The CDR3 contains 15 residues. CDR3 protein: CARYGQGRLYNEQFF. CDR3 bases: TGCGCCAGATATGGACAGGGCCGGTTATACAATGAGCAGTTCTTC.

The chain couples TRBV5-6 to TRBJ2-3; TRBD2 matches at 14 bases. The CDR3 totals 16 residues. Germline V gene lookup returns CDR1 SGHDT and CDR2 YYEEEE. Trimming took 4 bases from V and 8 from J; bases not matched to a gene: 9. DNA for the CDR3: TGTGCCAGCAGCCCCCGACTAGCGGGAGGGCCAGGTACGCAGTATTTT. Its translation: CASSPRLAGGPGTQYF. Full variable domain (missing parts from reference TRBV5-6 and TRBJ2-3): DAGVTQSPTHLIKTRGQQVTLRCSPKSGHDTVSWYQQALGQGPQFIFQYYEEEERQRGNFPDRFSGHQFPNYSSELNVNALLLGDSALYLCASSPRLAGGPGTQYFGPGTRLTVL.

The chain couples TRBV7-9 to TRBJ1-2, with TRBD1 matching 8 bases. Germline loops: CDR1 SEHNR, CDR2 FQNEAQ (reference sequence). The CDR3 sequence is 14 residues long. J was trimmed by 7 bases and V by 5 bases; bases with no gene match: 9. The CDR3: CASSPGQARFGYTF. DNA for the CDR3: TGTGCCAGCAGCCCGGGACAGGCCCGTTTTGGCTACACCTTC.

V usage is TRBV19 and J usage is TRBJ1-2; 7 nucleotides line up with TRBD1. The CDR3 has 15 residues. CDR1 and CDR2 from the germline V gene are LNHDA and SQIVND (reference sequence). V dropped 5 bases and J dropped 2; count of bases not matched to a gene: 8. CDR3 in DNA: TGTGCCAGTAGTTTGACAGGGAATAGGAACTATGGCTACACCTTC. Translated, it gives CASSLTGNRNYGYTF.

This clone was observed a single time. This rearrangement joins TRBV3-1 (or the pseudogene TRBV3-2) to TRBJ2-3, with D possibly being TRBD1 (7 bases). Trimming cost V 5 bases and J 2 bases, with 14 bases left between them. CDR3 size: 15 residues. The germline gives CDR1 LGHDT, CDR2 YNNKEL (reference sequence). The CDR3, as DNA: TGTGCCAGCAGCACGCGGGACAGACACACAGATACGCAGTATTTT. This gives the protein CASSTRDRHTDTQYF.

This chain links TRBV9 with TRBJ1-1, with D uncertain. Trimming shortened V by 4 bases and J by 4 bases, and 14 bases separated the two germline ends. From germline, CDR1 is SGDLS and CDR2 YYNGEE. This CDR3 is built from 14 residues. Here the CDR3 DNA reads TGTGCCAGCAGCCCTTCGGGTGTGGGCACTGAAGCTTTCTTT. Translation: CASSPSGVGTEAFF.

In this sample, this clone turned up once. In DNA, the CDR3 is TGTGCCAGCAGCCCCGCGGGTCTCTCTGGGGCCAACGTCCTGACTTTC. This sequence encodes CASSPAGLSGANVLTF. The V call is TRBV7-2, the J call TRBJ2-6, with a weak D call TRBD2 (5 bases). There are 16 residues in the CDR3. V lost 5 bases, J lost 0 bases, and 11 bases lay in between. Germline V lookup: CDR1 SGHTA, CDR2 FQGNSA.